A selection of T cell receptor beta chains follows, all from one sample in a study of T cell changes during pregnancy in multiple sclerosis. Method: immunoSEQ multiplex PCR; TCRdb's copy keeps in-frame clones and lacks some. The sample carries 50,000 or so clones, around 92% recorded once. Source: CD4+ T cells from peripheral blood mononuclear cells, taken after pregnancy. These TCRs come from a female donor with multiple sclerosis, enrolled in a pregnancy study. The CDR3 runs from the conserved cysteine through the conserved F or W. D genes are given only for firm matches. Clone sizes are given selectively: once, few, many, or a class where the clone is expanded.

d_gene	j_gene	abundance	v_gene	CDR3aa	CDR3nt
NA	TRBJ2-6	once	TRBV19	CASSSLSTLSGANVLTF	TGTGCCAGTAGTAGCCTGTCGACTCTGTCTGGGGCCAACGTCCTGACTTTC
NA	TRBJ2-7	NA	TRBV6-1	CASSEAGGSQYF	TGTGCCAGCAGTGAAGCTGGGGGGTCGCAGTACTTC
NA	TRBJ2-7	NA	TRBV2	CASSTGPSPLPEQYF	TGTGCCAGCAGTACAGGGCCGTCTCCCCTCCCTGAGCAGTACTTC
NA	TRBJ2-1	NA	TRBV5-4	CASSLYGASDYNEQFF	TGTGCCAGCAGCTTGTATGGGGCTAGCGATTACAATGAGCAGTTCTTC
TRBD2	TRBJ2-5	NA	TRBV7-2	CASSLAQREKTQYF	TGTGCCAGCAGCTTAGCGCAGCGGGAGAAGACCCAGTACTTC
TRBD2	TRBJ2-3	once	TRBV4-3	CASSLTGLAGGPDTQYF	TGCGCCAGCAGCCTCACGGGACTAGCGGGAGGGCCGGATACGCAGTATTTT
NA	TRBJ1-4	NA	TRBV28	CASRTVPNEKLFF	TGTGCCAGCCGGACAGTTCCTAATGAAAAACTGTTTTTT
NA	TRBJ2-3	NA	TRBV5-5	CASSSFAVSSTDTQYF	TGTGCCAGCAGCTCCTTTGCGGTCTCTAGCACAGATACGCAGTATTTT
TRBD2	TRBJ2-3	NA	TRBV29-1	CSVDGLAGALADTQYF	TGCAGCGTTGACGGTCTAGCGGGAGCTCTTGCAGATACGCAGTATTTT
TRBD1	TRBJ1-3	NA	TRBV19	CASSIPVGQASGNTIYF	TGTGCCAGTAGCATTCCCGTGGGACAGGCCTCTGGAAACACCATATATTTT
TRBD1	TRBJ1-1	NA	TRBV19	CASSPWDRGYTEAFF	TGTGCCAGTAGTCCCTGGGACAGGGGTTACACTGAAGCTTTCTTT
NA	TRBJ2-1	NA	TRBV19	CASTQGSYNEQFF	TGTGCCAGTACTCAGGGCTCCTACAATGAGCAGTTCTTC
TRBD1	TRBJ2-6	NA	TRBV28	CASSLYSTGASSGANVLTF	TGTGCCAGCAGTTTATACAGTACAGGGGCCAGCTCTGGGGCCAACGTCCTGACTTTC
TRBD2	TRBJ2-3	NA	TRBV10-3	CAISPGLAGGSGTDTQYF	TGTGCCATCAGTCCGGGACTAGCGGGAGGGTCTGGCACAGATACGCAGTATTTT
TRBD2	TRBJ2-1	NA	TRBV7-2	CASSSGLNEQFF	TGTGCCAGCAGCTCGGGACTAAATGAGCAGTTCTTC
TRBD1	TRBJ1-6	NA	TRBV6-6	CASSYGDRGGSPLHF	TGTGCCAGCAGTTACGGAGACAGGGGAGGGTCACCCCTCCACTTT
NA	TRBJ2-3	NA	TRBV27	CASTEIGTPKDTQYF	TGTGCCAGCACCGAAATTGGGACTCCAAAAGATACGCAGTATTTT
NA	TRBJ2-5	NA	TRBV11-3	CASSPSAQGGQETQYF	TGTGCCAGCAGCCCCTCTGCACAGGGAGGGCAAGAGACCCAGTACTTC
TRBD1	TRBJ1-1	NA	TRBV2	CASKSGQGTAEAFF	TGTGCCAGCAAATCCGGACAGGGAACCGCTGAAGCTTTCTTT
TRBD1	TRBJ2-7	NA	TRBV6-5	CASSYYRGTYEQYF	TGTGCCAGCAGTTACTACAGGGGAACCTACGAGCAGTACTTC
NA	TRBJ2-7	NA	TRBV7-6	CASSRRQSSEQYF	TGTGCCAGCAGCCGGCGGCAGTCCTCCGAGCAGTACTTC
NA	TRBJ2-7	NA	TRBV11-3	CASSSDPRREQYF	TGTGCCAGCAGCTCGGACCCAAGGAGGGAGCAGTACTTC
TRBD2	TRBJ2-1	NA	TRBV7-6	CASSLVAGGRNEQFF	TGTGCCAGCAGCTTAGTAGCGGGAGGCCGCAATGAGCAGTTCTTC
NA	TRBJ2-5	NA	TRBV5-1	CASSLGLPGETQYF	TGCGCCAGCAGCTTGGGACTACCGGGGGAGACCCAGTACTTC
TRBD2	TRBJ2-6	NA	TRBV27	CASTALGTSGRLAPSSGANVLTF	TGTGCCAGCACCGCCCTCGGGACTAGCGGGAGACTGGCTCCAAGCTCTGGGGCCAACGTCCTGACTTTC
TRBD2	TRBJ2-5	NA	TRBV6-1	CASRQSGGRETQYF	TGTGCCAGCAGACAAAGCGGGGGGAGGGAGACCCAGTACTTC
NA	TRBJ2-5	NA	TRBV7-2	CASSLVARQGGGETQYF	TGTGCCAGCAGCTTAGTGGCCCGACAGGGAGGAGGAGAGACCCAGTACTTC
NA	TRBJ2-7	few	TRBV28	CASRSGGRFEQYF	TGTGCCAGCAGGTCCGGGGGGCGGTTTGAGCAGTACTTC
TRBD1	TRBJ1-1	once	TRBV27	CASSLQQGGNTEAFF	TGTGCCAGCAGCCTACAACAGGGGGGGAACACTGAAGCTTTCTTT
NA	TRBJ2-6	NA	TRBV9	CASSVGPGSGANVLTF	TGTGCCAGCAGCGTAGGCCCGGGGTCTGGGGCCAACGTCCTGACTTTC
NA	TRBJ1-2	NA	TRBV28	CASTSALKGGYTF	TGTGCCAGCACCTCGGCACTAAAAGGAGGCTACACCTTC
NA	TRBJ1-1	NA	TRBV29-1	CSVGGGSGEAFF	TGCAGCGTCGGCGGAGGGTCAGGAGAAGCTTTCTTT
TRBD2	TRBJ2-3	NA	TRBV19	CASSSGRWADTQYF	TGTGCCAGTAGTAGCGGGAGGTGGGCAGATACGCAGTATTTT
NA	TRBJ2-2	NA	TRBV6-1	CASSESWELFF	TGTGCCAGCAGTGAATCGTGGGAGCTGTTTTTT
NA	TRBJ1-4	NA	TRBV6-5	CASSYFRGARAEKLFF	TGTGCCAGCAGTTACTTCCGGGGGGCTAGGGCGGAAAAACTGTTTTTT
NA	TRBJ1-5	few	TRBV6-1	CASSEASSNQPQHF	TGTGCCAGCAGTGAAGCATCCTCCAATCAGCCCCAGCATTTT
TRBD2	TRBJ2-3	once	TRBV13	CASSRSGLAGDGGTDTQYF	TGTGCCAGCAGCAGATCGGGACTAGCGGGAGACGGGGGCACAGATACGCAGTATTTT
TRBD2	TRBJ2-1	NA	TRBV7-2	CASSLEAGAVNEQFF	TGTGCCAGCAGCTTAGAAGCGGGAGCAGTCAATGAGCAGTTCTTC
TRBD2	TRBJ2-6	NA	TRBV19	CASRKALGLEQSGANVLTF	TGTGCCAGTAGAAAAGCCTTGGGACTAGAACAATCTGGGGCCAACGTCCTGACTTTC
TRBD1	TRBJ1-4	NA	TRBV18	CASSRNRGSTNEKLFF	TGTGCCAGCTCTCGGAACAGGGGGTCAACTAATGAAAAACTGTTTTTT